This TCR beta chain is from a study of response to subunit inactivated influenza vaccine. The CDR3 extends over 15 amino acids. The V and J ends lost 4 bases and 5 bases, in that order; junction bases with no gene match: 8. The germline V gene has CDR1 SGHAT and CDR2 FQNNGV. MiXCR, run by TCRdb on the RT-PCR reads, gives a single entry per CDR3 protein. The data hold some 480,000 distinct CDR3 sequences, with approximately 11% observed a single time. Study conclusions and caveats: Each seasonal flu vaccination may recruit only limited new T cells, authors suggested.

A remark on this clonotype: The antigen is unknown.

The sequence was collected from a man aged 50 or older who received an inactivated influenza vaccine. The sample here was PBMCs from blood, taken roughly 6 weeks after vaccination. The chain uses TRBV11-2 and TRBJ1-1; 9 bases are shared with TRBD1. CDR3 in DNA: TGTGCCAGCAGCTCGGATGCACAGGGGGCGACTGAAGCTTTCTTT. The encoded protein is CASSSDAQGATEAFF.